The present T cell receptor (beta chain) was sequenced within a study of T cell clonality in common variable immunodeficiency. Study results and caveats: Fewer deletions and N-nucleotide insertions were reportedly seen in common variable immunodeficiency TCR beta sequences. CVID subjects showed higher TCRbeta clonality than healthy controls.

CDR3 length: 14 residues. Trimming shortened V by 5 bases and J by 4 bases, and 12 bases separated the two germline ends. In germline, CDR1 is LNHDA, CDR2 SQIVND (reference sequence). Assay: immunoSEQ multiplex PCR; the TCRdb copy retains only in-frame clones and omits some. The sample contains 45,000 to 55,000 clones, none of them singletons. This clone was counted at least ten times. The target antigen is unknown. The CDR3 end falls 3 residues outside the read, so it is completed with the germline J gene. Caucasian heritage predominated among both patients and controls. Input material: peripheral blood mononuclear cells. The sequence was obtained from a person between 18 and 75 years old in good health. This rearrangement joins TRBV19 to TRBJ1-5; tentative D call: TRBD1 (6 bases). CDR3 DNA (partial): TGTGCCAGTAGTTTAATACAGGGTAATCAGCCC. Its translation is CASSLIQGNQP. The whole CDR3 sequence is CASSLIQGNQPQHF.